The T cell receptor (beta chain) described here comes from a study of blood T cell repertoires in COVID-19. Study summary: Samples of COVID-19 (acute and convalescent) were obtained from the United States, Italy and Spain. From T cells, B-cell-depleted T cells, or PBMCs came the material, which was cDNA or gDNA.

In the study's own analysis: Researchers report that nucleated cell counts were estimated from reference gene primer amplification. The protocol was immunoSEQ multiplex PCR, while the TCRdb copy is restricted to in-frame clones and leaves out a portion. V and J calls and clone size follow that table, whereas D and trimming were derived from the DNA. Of fewer than 350,000 clones detected, approximately 86% appear once; the ten largest clones hold 8.5% to 9%. This receptor was obtained from a man between 40 and 49 years old with active or convalescent COVID-19. The specimen sequenced was peripheral blood.

The CDR3 sequence: CASSPPGGNSYEQYF. CDR3 nucleotide sequence: TGTGCCAGCAGCCCCCCGGGTGGAAACTCCTACGAGCAGTACTTC. This chain joins TRBV5-4 and TRBJ2-7; no clear D. The ends were cut back, 4 bases at V and 0 bases at J, with 14 bases in the middle. Germline values: CDR1 SGHNT, CDR2 YYREEE (reference sequence). The CDR3 contains 15 residues.